One sample yielded the 13 T cell receptor beta chains listed below, sequenced in a study of CD8+ T cells in alopecia areata. Treatment in this sample: oral pan-JAK inhibitor, 5-10 mg twice daily. As the sequencing template, cDNA was produced by extracting RNA and reverse transcribing it. This table comes from immunoSEQ multiplex PCR, and its TCRdb copy is limited to in-frame clones, with some not included. The sample records approximately 200,000 clones, around 56% being singletons. This sample comprised CD4+ T cells sorted from blood, obtained at week 4, from a patient treated with tofacitinib. The receptors originated from a human donor with alopecia areata.

Worth noting for this clone: Other nucleotide sequences from this sample produce the same CDR3. The chain couples TRBV29-1 to TRBJ1-2; possible D gene TRBD1, 6 bases. The CDR3 covers 12 residues. Germline values: CDR1 SQVTM, CDR2 ANQGSEA. V lost 4 bases and J 2 bases, leaving 8 bases between the germline ends. CDR3 loop: CSVGTANYGYTF. The DNA of the CDR3 is TGCAGCGTTGGGACAGCCAACTATGGCTACACCTTC.

This clone was recorded once. The chain carries TRBV7-9 and TRBJ2-4; D remains unclear. This CDR3 has 11 residues. The germline gives CDR1 SEHNR, CDR2 FQNEAQ (reference sequence). V was shortened by 3 bases and J by 8 bases, with 5 bases between the two germline ends. CDR3 coding DNA: TGTGCCAGCAGCTTTGGGGACATTCAGTACTTC. This sequence encodes CASSFGDIQYF.

The rearrangement uses TRBV4-1 and TRBJ2-7, with 8 bases that match TRBD1. J was trimmed by 2 bases and V by 2 bases; bases with no gene match: 5. This CDR3 has 15 residues. The germline V gene has CDR1 MGHRA and CDR2 YSYEKL. The CDR3 sequence is CASSQSGQGTYEQYF. For the CDR3, the DNA is TGCGCCAGCAGCCAATCTGGACAGGGAACCTACGAGCAGTACTTC.

This clone was observed a handful of times. The V call is TRBV27, the J call TRBJ1-2; D remains ambiguous. There are 14 residues in the CDR3. Germline V gene sequence: CDR1 MNHEY, CDR2 SMNVEV (reference sequence). Trimming pared 6 bases from V and 8 bases from J, leaving 19 bases between. This chain's CDR3 is CASRGTTALSGYTF. The CDR3 DNA reads as TGTGCCAGCAGGGGAACAACCGCCTTATCGGGCTACACCTTC.

Only a few counts were recorded for this clone. For the CDR3, the DNA is TGTGCCAGCAGTTACCTGGACAGTAAAAACATTCAGTACTTC. This encodes CASSYLDSKNIQYF. This chain connects TRBV6-6 to TRBJ2-4; maybe TRBD1 (6 bases). CDR1 MNHNY and CDR2 SVGAGI come from the germline V gene (reference sequence). This CDR3 is 14 amino acids long. Trimming took 2 bases from V and 4 from J, leaving 9 bases between them.

V is TRBV28 and J is TRBJ2-5; 9 bases are a match to TRBD1. Unmatched junction bases numbered 7, after V lost 6 bases and J lost 5 bases. This CDR3 is built from 14 residues. From germline, CDR1 is MDHEN and CDR2 SYDVKM. The CDR3 protein is CASRRGTGRETQYF. DNA of the CDR3: TGTGCCAGCAGACGTGGGACAGGGAGGGAGACCCAGTACTTC.

The chain uses TRBV2 and TRBJ1-6; weak D call: TRBD1 (5 bases). V was clipped by 5 bases and J by 12 bases, with 20 bases between them. The CDR3 spans 15 residues. Germline CDR1 reads SNHLY; CDR2 reads FYNNEI. Here the CDR3 reads CASSLLWDVGGPLHF. CDR3 nucleotide sequence: TGTGCCAGCAGTCTCTTATGGGACGTCGGCGGACCCCTCCACTTT.

On this clone itself: At one end the junction does not follow the germline gene, possibly because of a read error. The rearrangement uses TRBV7-2 and TRBJ2-7; 11 bases align to TRBD2. CDR3 size: 14 residues. Germline V gene data show CDR1 as SGHTA and CDR2 as FQGNSA. CDR3 bases: TGTGCCAGCAGCCTAGCGGGGGGCCCCAACGAGCAGTACTTC. Encoded protein: CASSLAGGPNEQYF.

The rearrangement links TRBV4-2 to TRBJ2-7, with 8 bases matching TRBD2. The CDR3 contains 14 residues. Germline lookup yields CDR1 LGHNA and CDR2 YNFKEQ. The trim removed 6 bases at V and 4 bases at J, leaving 8 bases unmatched. CDR3 DNA sequence: TGTGCCAGCAGTCGACACCGGGAGGGATACGAGCAGTACTTC. It codes for CASSRHREGYEQYF.

This clone was seen only a few times. The chain combines TRBV30 with TRBJ1-6; tentative D call: TRBD1 (6 bases). V shed 7 bases and J shed 15 bases, with 16 bases lying between them. Germline values: CDR1 GTSNPN, CDR2 SVGIG (reference sequence). The CDR3 consists of 11 residues. The CDR3 protein is CAFLRGGLLHF. DNA for the CDR3: TGTGCCTTCCTTCGGGGGGGGCTCCTCCACTTT.

The chain recombines TRBV30 with TRBJ1-2, with D maybe TRBD1 (5 bases). Per germline, CDR1 GTSNPN and CDR2 SVGIG (reference sequence). Trimming cost V 1 base and J 4 bases, with 13 bases left between them. The length of the CDR3 is 14 residues. This CDR3 reads CAWSETVGGYGYTF. DNA for the CDR3: TGTGCCTGGAGTGAGACGGTGGGGGGCTATGGCTACACCTTC.

The chain uses TRBV5-6 and TRBJ1-2; no reliable D call. With 7 bases removed from V and 4 bases from J, the gap between germline ends came to 14 bases. The CDR3 has 13 residues. CDR1 SGHDT and CDR2 YYEEEE come from the germline V gene. CDR3 sequence: CASRRQELYGYTF. The CDR3 DNA reads as TGTGCCAGCCGACGGCAGGAACTCTATGGCTACACCTTC. The complete variable domain, with remaining parts taken from reference TRBV5-6 and TRBJ1-2, reads DAGVTQSPTHLIKTRGQQVTLRCSPKSGHDTVSWYQQALGQGPQFIFQYYEEEERQRGNFPDRFSGHQFPNYSSELNVNALLLGDSALYLCASRRQELYGYTFGSGTRLTVV.

This clone was counted between two and nine times. The chain couples TRBV7-9 to TRBJ1-2; D possibly corresponds to TRBD1 (5 bases). This CDR3 is built from 13 residues. V was pared by 3 bases and J by 6 bases, with 11 bases between. Per germline, CDR1 SEHNR and CDR2 FQNEAQ (reference sequence). The CDR3, as DNA: TGTGCCAGCAGCTTGGGGGGACCGGATGGCTACACCTTC. Translation: CASSLGGPDGYTF. Full variable domain (outside the CDR3, taken from reference TRBV7-9 and TRBJ1-2): DTGVSQNPRHKITKRGQNVTFRCDPISEHNRLYWYRQTLGQGPEFLTYFQNEAQLEKSRLLSDRFSAERPKGSFSTLEIQRTEQGDSAMYLCASSLGGPDGYTFGSGTRLTVV.